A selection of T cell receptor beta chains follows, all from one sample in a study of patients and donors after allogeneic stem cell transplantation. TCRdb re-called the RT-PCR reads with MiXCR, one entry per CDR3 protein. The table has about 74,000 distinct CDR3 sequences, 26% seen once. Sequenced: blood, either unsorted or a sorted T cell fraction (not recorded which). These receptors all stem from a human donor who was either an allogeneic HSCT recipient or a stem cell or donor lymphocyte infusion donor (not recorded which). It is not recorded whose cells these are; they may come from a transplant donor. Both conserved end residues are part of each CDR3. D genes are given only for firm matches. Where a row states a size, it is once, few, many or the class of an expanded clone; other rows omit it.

CDR3aa: CASSLVAGEYGYTF
CDR3nt: TGCGCCAGCAGCTTGGTGGCAGGGGAGTATGGCTACACCTTC
j_gene: TRBJ1-2
v_gene: TRBV5-1
abundance: .
d_gene: .

CDR3aa: CASSRLRGETQYF
CDR3nt: TGTGCCAGCAGCCGATTACGGGGTGAGACCCAGTACTTC
j_gene: TRBJ2-5
v_gene: TRBV7-2
abundance: .
d_gene: .

CDR3aa: CSVETDAYEQYF
CDR3nt: TGCAGCGTTGAGACGGATGCCTACGAGCAGTACTTC
j_gene: TRBJ2-7
v_gene: TRBV29-1
abundance: few
d_gene: .

CDR3aa: CASSGQSGADTQYF
CDR3nt: TGTGCCAGCAGTGGACAGAGCGGGGCAGATACGCAGTATTTT
j_gene: TRBJ2-3
v_gene: TRBV6-1
abundance: few
d_gene: TRBD2

CDR3aa: CASITPDGGYTF
CDR3nt: TGTGCCAGCATAACCCCAGATGGTGGCTACACCTTC
j_gene: TRBJ1-2
v_gene: TRBV6-6
abundance: once
d_gene: .

CDR3aa: CASSLPRDRGHYEQYF
CDR3nt: TGTGCCAGCAGCTTGCCCCGGGACAGGGGGCATTACGAGCAGTACTTC
j_gene: TRBJ2-7
v_gene: TRBV5-8
abundance: .
d_gene: TRBD1

CDR3aa: CASSSDTAYEKLFF
CDR3nt: TGTGCCAGCAGCTCGGACACGGCATATGAAAAACTGTTTTTT
j_gene: TRBJ1-4
v_gene: TRBV11-2
abundance: few
d_gene: .

CDR3aa: CASSLAGGLTQYF
CDR3nt: TGTGCCAGCAGTCTAGCGGGAGGGTTGACCCAGTACTTC
j_gene: TRBJ2-5
v_gene: TRBV28
abundance: .
d_gene: TRBD2

CDR3aa: CSVDPQSQETQYF
CDR3nt: TGCAGCGTTGATCCTCAGTCCCAAGAGACCCAGTACTTC
j_gene: TRBJ2-5
v_gene: TRBV29-1
abundance: .
d_gene: .

CDR3aa: CSVVPGFWMNTEAFF
CDR3nt: TGCAGCGTGGTCCCAGGGTTTTGGATGAACACTGAAGCTTTCTTT
j_gene: TRBJ1-1
v_gene: TRBV29-1
abundance: few
d_gene: .

CDR3aa: CASSPPGAYFYGYTF
CDR3nt: TGTGCCAGCTCACCACCAGGAGCCTACTTCTATGGCTACACCTTC
j_gene: TRBJ1-2
v_gene: TRBV18
abundance: many
d_gene: .

CDR3aa: CASSMPLKDRSGNTIYF
CDR3nt: TGTGCCAGCAGCATGCCGCTCAAGGACAGGTCCGGAAACACCATATATTTT
j_gene: TRBJ1-3
v_gene: TRBV7-2
abundance: few
d_gene: TRBD1

CDR3aa: CASRSFLPEAFF
CDR3nt: TGTGCCAGCAGGTCCTTCCTCCCTGAAGCTTTCTTT
j_gene: TRBJ1-1
v_gene: TRBV12-3/TRBV12-4
abundance: .
d_gene: .

CDR3aa: CSVKEGGNTIYF
CDR3nt: TGCAGCGTAAAAGAGGGGGGAAACACCATATATTTT
j_gene: TRBJ1-3
v_gene: TRBV29-1
abundance: many
d_gene: .

CDR3aa: CASSQDGGTTIYF
CDR3nt: TGTGCCAGCAGCCAAGACGGGGGCACCACCATATATTTT
j_gene: TRBJ1-3
v_gene: TRBV3-1
abundance: medium-sized
d_gene: .

CDR3aa: CATAKPSSDTQYF
CDR3nt: TGTGCCACCGCAAAGCCCTCGTCGGATACGCAGTATTTT
j_gene: TRBJ2-3
v_gene: TRBV24-1
abundance: .
d_gene: .

CDR3aa: CAIRGGNEQFF
CDR3nt: TGTGCCATCAGGGGCGGCAATGAGCAGTTCTTC
j_gene: TRBJ2-1
v_gene: TRBV10-3
abundance: few
d_gene: .

CDR3aa: CASKSPGHAYGYTF
CDR3nt: TGCGCCAGCAAGTCGCCAGGACACGCTTATGGCTACACCTTC
j_gene: TRBJ1-2
v_gene: TRBV5-1
abundance: .
d_gene: .

CDR3aa: CASSEGAAPADTQYF
CDR3nt: TGTGCCAGCAGTGAAGGGGCAGCACCCGCAGATACGCAGTATTTT
j_gene: TRBJ2-3
v_gene: TRBV2
abundance: .
d_gene: .

CDR3aa: CASSEAEGRGFWNEQFF
CDR3nt: TGTGCCAGCAGTGAAGCTGAGGGCAGGGGTTTTTGGAATGAGCAGTTCTTC
j_gene: TRBJ2-1
v_gene: TRBV6-1
abundance: .
d_gene: .

CDR3aa: CSARSGGGRSNQPQHF
CDR3nt: TGCAGTGCTAGATCCGGGGGAGGCCGAAGCAATCAGCCCCAGCATTTT
j_gene: TRBJ1-5
v_gene: TRBV20-1
abundance: few
d_gene: .

CDR3aa: CASSENTGARLNGYTF
CDR3nt: TGTGCCAGCAGTGAAAACACAGGGGCGAGGCTTAATGGCTACACCTTC
j_gene: TRBJ1-2
v_gene: TRBV12-3/TRBV12-4
abundance: .
d_gene: TRBD1

CDR3aa: CASSSPGLVSHEQYF
CDR3nt: TGTGCCAGCAGTTCCCCGGGACTAGTTTCCCACGAGCAGTACTTC
j_gene: TRBJ2-7
v_gene: TRBV6-5
abundance: .
d_gene: TRBD2

CDR3aa: CASSLPASNSPLHF
CDR3nt: TGCGCCAGCAGCTTGCCAGCGAGCAATTCACCCCTCCACTTT
j_gene: TRBJ1-6
v_gene: TRBV5-1
abundance: few
d_gene: .

CDR3aa: CSVSRAYEQYF
CDR3nt: TGCAGCGTTTCACGGGCCTACGAGCAGTACTTC
j_gene: TRBJ2-7
v_gene: TRBV29-1
abundance: few
d_gene: .

CDR3aa: CSAFRRRPYGYTF
CDR3nt: TGCAGTGCGTTTCGGCGGCGACCCTATGGCTACACCTTC
j_gene: TRBJ1-2
v_gene: TRBV20-1
abundance: .
d_gene: .

CDR3aa: CASRKDSLNTEAFF
CDR3nt: TGTGCCAGCAGAAAGGACAGCTTGAACACTGAAGCTTTCTTT
j_gene: TRBJ1-1
v_gene: TRBV9
abundance: once
d_gene: .

CDR3aa: CASSFAGQETQYF
CDR3nt: TGCGCCAGCAGCTTCGCCGGCCAAGAGACCCAGTACTTC
j_gene: TRBJ2-5
v_gene: TRBV5-1
abundance: .
d_gene: .

CDR3aa: CASSLEVTGTTYEQYF
CDR3nt: TGTGCCAGCAGCTTAGAGGTGACAGGGACAACCTACGAGCAGTACTTC
j_gene: TRBJ2-7
v_gene: TRBV7-6
abundance: few
d_gene: TRBD1

CDR3aa: CASSFTSGVGYTF
CDR3nt: TGTGCCAGCAGCTTTACTTCAGGGGTAGGCTACACCTTC
j_gene: TRBJ1-2
v_gene: TRBV7-9
abundance: few
d_gene: .

CDR3aa: CASSKGTENYGYTF
CDR3nt: TGTGCCAGCAGCAAAGGGACAGAGAATTATGGCTACACCTTC
j_gene: TRBJ1-2
v_gene: TRBV21-1
abundance: many
d_gene: .

CDR3aa: CASRAGETQYF
CDR3nt: TGCGCCAGCAGAGCTGGGGAGACCCAGTACTTC
j_gene: TRBJ2-5
v_gene: TRBV5-1
abundance: .
d_gene: .

CDR3aa: CASSEYNVWGYTF
CDR3nt: TGTGCCAGCAGTGAATACAATGTGTGGGGCTACACCTTC
j_gene: TRBJ1-2
v_gene: TRBV6-1
abundance: .
d_gene: .

CDR3aa: CASSQRTVKSTNEKLFF
CDR3nt: TGTGCCAGCAGCCAAAGGACAGTAAAATCAACTAATGAAAAACTGTTTTTT
j_gene: TRBJ1-4
v_gene: TRBV11-3
abundance: many
d_gene: .

CDR3aa: CSVAVRSARDRYYEQYF
CDR3nt: TGCAGCGTTGCAGTAAGATCGGCCCGGGACAGATACTACGAGCAGTACTTC
j_gene: TRBJ2-7
v_gene: TRBV29-1
abundance: .
d_gene: TRBD1

CDR3aa: CSVEAGTSYEQYF
CDR3nt: TGCAGCGTTGAGGCCGGGACTAGCTACGAGCAGTACTTC
j_gene: TRBJ2-7
v_gene: TRBV29-1
abundance: few
d_gene: TRBD2

CDR3aa: CASSSWTSGRKLNEQYF
CDR3nt: TGTGCCAGCAGTTCCTGGACTAGCGGGAGGAAATTGAACGAGCAGTACTTC
j_gene: TRBJ2-7
v_gene: TRBV27
abundance: few
d_gene: TRBD2

CDR3aa: CASSLGAGKQYF
CDR3nt: TGTGCCAGCAGCTTAGGGGCAGGCAAGCAGTACTTC
j_gene: TRBJ2-7
v_gene: TRBV7-9
abundance: .
d_gene: .

CDR3aa: CARLASTDTQYF
CDR3nt: TGTGCTAGACTAGCTAGCACAGATACGCAGTATTTT
j_gene: TRBJ2-3
v_gene: TRBV12-5
abundance: .
d_gene: .

CDR3aa: CASSERFQETQYF
CDR3nt: TGTGCCAGCAGCGAAAGGTTTCAAGAGACCCAGTACTTC
j_gene: TRBJ2-5
v_gene: TRBV3-1
abundance: few
d_gene: .

CDR3aa: CASSSGEGRTQYF
CDR3nt: TGTGCCAGCAGCTCAGGGGAAGGGAGGACGCAGTATTTT
j_gene: TRBJ2-3
v_gene: TRBV7-2
abundance: .
d_gene: .

CDR3aa: CASSLARIVSNQPQHF
CDR3nt: TGCGCCAGCAGCTTGGCCCGGATTGTTAGCAATCAGCCCCAGCATTTT
j_gene: TRBJ1-5
v_gene: TRBV5-1
abundance: .
d_gene: .

CDR3aa: CAISEGRTPRFSGNTIYF
CDR3nt: TGTGCCATCAGTGAGGGACGGACACCTAGATTTTCTGGAAACACCATATATTTT
j_gene: TRBJ1-3
v_gene: TRBV10-3
abundance: .
d_gene: .

CDR3aa: CASSRTADGYNSPLHF
CDR3nt: TGTGCCAGCAGCCGGACAGCAGATGGGTATAATTCACCCCTCCACTTT
j_gene: TRBJ1-6
v_gene: TRBV11-3
abundance: .
d_gene: .

CDR3aa: CSARTHSSTDTQYF
CDR3nt: TGCAGTGCCAGAACACACTCGAGCACAGATACGCAGTATTTT
j_gene: TRBJ2-3
v_gene: TRBV20-1
abundance: few
d_gene: .

CDR3aa: CASRADTITGELFF
CDR3nt: TGTGCCAGCAGAGCCGATACCATCACCGGGGAGCTGTTTTTT
j_gene: TRBJ2-2
v_gene: TRBV9
abundance: .
d_gene: .